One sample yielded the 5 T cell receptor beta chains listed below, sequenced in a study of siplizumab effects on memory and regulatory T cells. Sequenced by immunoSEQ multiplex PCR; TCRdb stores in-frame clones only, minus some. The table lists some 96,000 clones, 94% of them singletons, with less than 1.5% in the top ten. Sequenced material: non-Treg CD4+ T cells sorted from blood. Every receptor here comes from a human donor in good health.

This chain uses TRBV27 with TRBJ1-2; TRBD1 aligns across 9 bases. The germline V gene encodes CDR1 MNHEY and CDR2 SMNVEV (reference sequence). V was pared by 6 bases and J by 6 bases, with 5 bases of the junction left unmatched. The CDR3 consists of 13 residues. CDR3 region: CASRTGGVNGYTF. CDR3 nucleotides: TGTGCCAGCAGAACAGGGGGCGTAAATGGCTACACCTTC.

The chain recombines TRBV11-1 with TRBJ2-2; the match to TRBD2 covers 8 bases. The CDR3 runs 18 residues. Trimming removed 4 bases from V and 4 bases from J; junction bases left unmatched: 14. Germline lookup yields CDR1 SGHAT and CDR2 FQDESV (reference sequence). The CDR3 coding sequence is TGTGCCAGCAGCTCACCCCTTCCTGGGACTAGGATCACCGGGGAGCTGTTTTTT. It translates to CASSSPLPGTRITGELFF.

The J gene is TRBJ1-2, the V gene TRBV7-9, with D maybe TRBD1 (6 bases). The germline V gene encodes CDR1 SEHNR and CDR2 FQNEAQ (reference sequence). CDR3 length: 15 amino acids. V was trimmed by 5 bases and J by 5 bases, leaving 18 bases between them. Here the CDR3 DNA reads TGTGCCAGCAGCCCCTCGGGGGGCCGGTGGTATGGCTACACCTTC. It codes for CASSPSGGRWYGYTF.

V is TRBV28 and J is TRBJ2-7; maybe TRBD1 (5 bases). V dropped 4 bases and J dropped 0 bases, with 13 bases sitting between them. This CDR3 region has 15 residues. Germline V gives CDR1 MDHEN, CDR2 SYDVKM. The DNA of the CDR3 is TGTGCCAGCAGTTCCAGGGTTCTCCGCTCCTACGAGCAGTACTTC. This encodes CASSSRVLRSYEQYF. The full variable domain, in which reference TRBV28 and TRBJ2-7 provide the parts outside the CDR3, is DVKVTQSSRYLVKRTGEKVFLECVQDMDHENMFWYRQDPGLGLRLIYFSYDVKMKEKGDIPEGYSVSREKKERFSLILESASTNQTSMYLCASSSRVLRSYEQYFGPGTRLTVT.

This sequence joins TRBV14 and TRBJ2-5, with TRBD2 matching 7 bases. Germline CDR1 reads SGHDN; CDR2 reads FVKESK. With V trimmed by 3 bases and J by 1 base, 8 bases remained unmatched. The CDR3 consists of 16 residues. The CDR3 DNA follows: TGTGCCAGCAGCCAGTTAATAGCGGGCCTCCAAGAGACCCAGTACTTC. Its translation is CASSQLIAGLQETQYF. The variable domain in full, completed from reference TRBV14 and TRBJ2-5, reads EAGVTQFPSHSVIEKGQTVTLRCDPISGHDNLYWYRRVMGKEIKFLLHFVKESKQDESGMPNNRFLAERTGGTYSTLKVQPAELEDSGVYFCASSQLIAGLQETQYFGPGTRLLVL.